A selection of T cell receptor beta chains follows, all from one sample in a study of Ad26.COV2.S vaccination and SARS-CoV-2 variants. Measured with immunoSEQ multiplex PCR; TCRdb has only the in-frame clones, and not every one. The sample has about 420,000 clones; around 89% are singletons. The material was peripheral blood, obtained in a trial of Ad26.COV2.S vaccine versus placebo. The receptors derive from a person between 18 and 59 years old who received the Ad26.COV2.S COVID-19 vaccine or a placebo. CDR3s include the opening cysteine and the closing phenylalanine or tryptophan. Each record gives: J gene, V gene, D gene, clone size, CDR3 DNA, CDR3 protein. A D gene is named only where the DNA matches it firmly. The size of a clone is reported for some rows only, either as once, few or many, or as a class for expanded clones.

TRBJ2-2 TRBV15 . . TGTGCCACCAGCGGGAGACTAGCCGGGGAGCTGTTTTTT CATSGRLAGELFF
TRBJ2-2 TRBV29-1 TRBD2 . TGCAGCGTTGTAGCGGGGGCTATGAACACCGGGGAGCTGTTTTTT CSVVAGAMNTGELFF
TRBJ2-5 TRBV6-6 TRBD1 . TGTGCCAGCAGTTACTCGACAGGACAGGTGATTGCCCAGTACTTC CASSYSTGQVIAQYF
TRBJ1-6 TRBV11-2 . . TGTGCCAGCAGCTTAGAGTGGGGGTCCTATAATTCACCCCTCCACTTT CASSLEWGSYNSPLHF
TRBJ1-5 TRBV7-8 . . TGTGCCAGCAGCGCCGGAGGGGGGAATCAGCCCCAGCATTTT CASSAGGGNQPQHF
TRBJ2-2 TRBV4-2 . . TGTGCCAGCAGCCAAGATCTCGGGGGAAACACCGGGGAGCTGTTTTTT CASSQDLGGNTGELFF
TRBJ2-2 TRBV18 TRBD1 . TGTGCCAGCTCACCAAGGACAGGGGCCACGCCCGGGGAGCTGTTTTTT CASSPRTGATPGELFF
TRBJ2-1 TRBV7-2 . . TGTGCCAGCAGCGCAATAAATGAGCAGTTCTTC CASSAINEQFF
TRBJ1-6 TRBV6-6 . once TGTGCCAGCAGTTCCTGGACGGCAAATAATTCACCCCTCCACTTT CASSSWTANNSPLHF
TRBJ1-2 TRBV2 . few TGTGCCAGCAGTGAAGGGACAATTCTTGGCTACACCTTC CASSEGTILGYTF
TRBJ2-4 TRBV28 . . TGTGCCAGCACAGGGTTGGGAATGGGTCTGGGAAACATTCAGTACTTC CASTGLGMGLGNIQYF
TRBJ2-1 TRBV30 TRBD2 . TGTGCCTGGACCGACCCGAGGACTAGCGGGGGGGCGGGCAATGAGCAGTTCTTC CAWTDPRTSGGAGNEQFF
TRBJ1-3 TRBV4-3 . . TGCGCCAGCAGCCCTGACAGACTGATCTCTGGAAACACCATATATTTT CASSPDRLISGNTIYF
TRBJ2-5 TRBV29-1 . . TGCAGCGTCACAAGGACCTCAGGGCGCGAGACCCAGTACTTC CSVTRTSGRETQYF
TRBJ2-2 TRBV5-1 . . TGCGCCAGCAGCTTGTCTGGAGAGGGCGGGGAGCTGTTTTTT CASSLSGEGGELFF
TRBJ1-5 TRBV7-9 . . TGTGCCAGCAGCCACCTTAATCAGCCCCAGCATTTT CASSHLNQPQHF
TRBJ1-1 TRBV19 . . TGTGCCAGTAGTATTGGAAACACTGAAGCTTTCTTT CASSIGNTEAFF
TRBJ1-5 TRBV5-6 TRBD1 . TGTGCCAGCAGCTTGGAGGGGGCCAGCAATCAGCCCCAGCATTTT CASSLEGASNQPQHF
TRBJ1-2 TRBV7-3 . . TGTGCCAGCAGCTTAAGTCCAGGCTATGGCTACACCTTC CASSLSPGYGYTF
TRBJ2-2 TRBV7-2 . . TGTGCCAGCAGCTTATTCTACCGAAGGAACACCGGGGAGCTGTTTTTT CASSLFYRRNTGELFF
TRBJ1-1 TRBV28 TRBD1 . TGTGCCAGCAGCCTTACAGGGGGCAGCGCCGTGTACACTGAAGCTTTCTTT CASSLTGGSAVYTEAFF
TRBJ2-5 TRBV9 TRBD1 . TGTGCCAGCAGCGCCGTCAGCCTACAGGGGGCGGAGACCCAGTACTTC CASSAVSLQGAETQYF
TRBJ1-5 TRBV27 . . TGTGCCAGCAGTAGGCCCGAACGCGGAGATCAGCCCCAGCATTTT CASSRPERGDQPQHF
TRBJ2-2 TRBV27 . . TGTGCCAGCACCATCAAACCCCTTGGGGCGCGGGTCGGGGAGCTGTTTTTT CASTIKPLGARVGELFF
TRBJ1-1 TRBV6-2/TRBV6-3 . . TGTGCCAGCAGTTACGCACAGGGAGTAGCCCTGAACACTGAAGCTTTCTTT CASSYAQGVALNTEAFF
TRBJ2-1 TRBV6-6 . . TGTGCCAGCAGCGCAAGGGGGGCAGACTCCTACAATGAGCAGTTCTTC CASSARGADSYNEQFF
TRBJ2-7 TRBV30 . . TGTGCCTGGAGGGGGGAGGACTCAGCCTACGAGCAGTACTTC CAWRGEDSAYEQYF
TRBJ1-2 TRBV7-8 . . TGTGCCAGCAGCTTAGTCACGGCAAGTCATGGCTACACCTTC CASSLVTASHGYTF
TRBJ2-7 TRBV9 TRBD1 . TGTGCCAGCAGCGTCACCGGGACAGCCACCTACGAGCAGTACTTC CASSVTGTATYEQYF
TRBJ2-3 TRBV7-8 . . TGTGCCAGCAGCCGGAAAAGCACAGATACGCAGTATTTT CASSRKSTDTQYF
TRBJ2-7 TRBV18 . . TGTGCCAGCTCACCAGTTGAGGTAACCTACGAGCAGTACTTC CASSPVEVTYEQYF
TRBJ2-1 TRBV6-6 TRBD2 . TGTGCCAGCGTTTCCGGGGGGATCTCCTACAATGAGCAGTTCTTC CASVSGGISYNEQFF